This T cell receptor (beta chain) was sequenced in a study of blood T cell repertoires in COVID-19. Study at large: T cells, B-cell-depleted T cells, or PBMCs provided the cDNA or gDNA that served as material.

The repertoire was sequenced with immunoSEQ multiplex PCR; TCRdb's copy has only in-frame clones and lacks some. The sample lists hundreds of thousands of clones, roughly 86% occurring once. The clonotype was recovered from a woman in her thirties with COVID-19, enrolled during active disease. Sample: peripheral blood.

Written as DNA, the CDR3 is TGTGCCAGCTCAAAGGGACAGGGGGCATTCCAGATGACCCAGTACTTC. This gives the protein CASSKGQGAFQMTQYF. This chain links TRBV18 with TRBJ2-5, with TRBD1 matching 12 bases. Germline lookup yields CDR1 KGHSH and CDR2 LQKENI. The CDR3 has 16 amino acids. V lost 5 bases, J lost 7 bases, and 11 bases stayed unmatched.